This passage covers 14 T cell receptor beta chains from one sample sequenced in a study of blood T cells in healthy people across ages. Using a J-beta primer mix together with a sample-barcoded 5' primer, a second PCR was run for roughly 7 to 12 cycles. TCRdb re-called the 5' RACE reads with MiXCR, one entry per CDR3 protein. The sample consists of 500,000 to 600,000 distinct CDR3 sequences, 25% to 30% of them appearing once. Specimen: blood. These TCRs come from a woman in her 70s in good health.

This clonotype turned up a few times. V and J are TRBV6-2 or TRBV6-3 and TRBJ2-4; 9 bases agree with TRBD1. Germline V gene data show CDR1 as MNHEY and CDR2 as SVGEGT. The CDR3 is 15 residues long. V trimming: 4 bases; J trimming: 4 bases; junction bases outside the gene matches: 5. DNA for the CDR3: TGTGCCAGCAGTTCCTCGGACAGGGGAAAAAACATTCAGTACTTC. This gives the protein CASSSSDRGKNIQYF.

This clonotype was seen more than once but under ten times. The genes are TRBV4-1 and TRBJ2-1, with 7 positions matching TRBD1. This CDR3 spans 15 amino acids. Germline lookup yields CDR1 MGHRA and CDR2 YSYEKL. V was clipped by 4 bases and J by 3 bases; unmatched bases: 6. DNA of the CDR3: TGCGCCAGCAGCCTAAGCCGACAGGGCTACAATGAGCAGTTCTTC. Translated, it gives CASSLSRQGYNEQFF.

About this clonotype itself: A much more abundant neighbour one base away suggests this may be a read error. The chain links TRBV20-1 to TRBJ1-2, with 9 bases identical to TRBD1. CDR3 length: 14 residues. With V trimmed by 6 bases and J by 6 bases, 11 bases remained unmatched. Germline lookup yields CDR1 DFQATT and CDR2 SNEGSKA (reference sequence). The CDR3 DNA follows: TGCAGTGCCAGTCCCGGACAGGGGCGGAATGGCTACACCTTC. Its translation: CSASPGQGRNGYTF.

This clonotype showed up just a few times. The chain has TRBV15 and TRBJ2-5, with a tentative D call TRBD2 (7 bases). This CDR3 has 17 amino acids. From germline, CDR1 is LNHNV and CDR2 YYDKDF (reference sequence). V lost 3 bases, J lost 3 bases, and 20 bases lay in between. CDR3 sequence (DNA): TGTGCCACCAGCAGGTCCCTAGGGGGGGGCTACAAAGAGACCCAGTACTTC. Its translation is CATSRSLGGGYKETQYF.

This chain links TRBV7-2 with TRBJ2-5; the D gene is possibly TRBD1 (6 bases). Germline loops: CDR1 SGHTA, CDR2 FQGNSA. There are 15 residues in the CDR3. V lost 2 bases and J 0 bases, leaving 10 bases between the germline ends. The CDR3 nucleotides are TGTGCCAGCAGCTTAAGAGGGGGACACCAAGAGACCCAGTACTTC. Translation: CASSLRGGHQETQYF.

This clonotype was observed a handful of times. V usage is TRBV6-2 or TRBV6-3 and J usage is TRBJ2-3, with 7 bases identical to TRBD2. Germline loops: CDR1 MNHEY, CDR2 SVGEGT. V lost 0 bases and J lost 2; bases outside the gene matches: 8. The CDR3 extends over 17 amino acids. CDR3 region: CASSYSRRRGNTDTQYF. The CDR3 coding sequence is TGTGCCAGCAGTTACTCGAGACGGCGGGGGAACACAGATACGCAGTATTTT.

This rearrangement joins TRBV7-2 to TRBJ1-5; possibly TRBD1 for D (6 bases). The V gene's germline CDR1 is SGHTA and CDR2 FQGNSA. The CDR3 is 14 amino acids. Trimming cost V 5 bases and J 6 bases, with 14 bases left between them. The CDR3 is CASSPGTGPQPQHF. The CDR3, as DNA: TGTGCCAGCAGCCCAGGAACAGGGCCTCAGCCCCAGCATTTT.

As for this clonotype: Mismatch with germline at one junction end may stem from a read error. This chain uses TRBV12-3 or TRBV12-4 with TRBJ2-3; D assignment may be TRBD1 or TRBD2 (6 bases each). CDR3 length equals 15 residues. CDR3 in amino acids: CASSPGRGRTDAQYF. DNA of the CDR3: TGTGCCAGCAGCCCCGGGAGAGGGAGGACAGATGCGCAGTATTTT.

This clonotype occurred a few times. This chain's CDR3 is CASSSGFLTGNTIYF. CDR3 DNA: TGTGCCAGCAGCTCGGGCTTCCTGACCGGAAACACCATATATTTT. The J gene is TRBJ1-3, the V gene TRBV7-9; D ambiguous. Germline V gene lookup returns CDR1 SEHNR and CDR2 FQNEAQ (reference sequence). There are 15 residues in the CDR3. With 4 bases removed from V and 4 bases from J, the gap between germline ends came to 14 bases.

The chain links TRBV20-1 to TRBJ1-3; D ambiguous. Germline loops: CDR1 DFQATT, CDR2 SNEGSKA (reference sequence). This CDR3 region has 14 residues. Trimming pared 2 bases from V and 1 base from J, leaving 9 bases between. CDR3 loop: CSARSGASGNTIYF. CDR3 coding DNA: TGCAGTGCTAGATCGGGAGCTTCTGGAAACACCATATATTTT.

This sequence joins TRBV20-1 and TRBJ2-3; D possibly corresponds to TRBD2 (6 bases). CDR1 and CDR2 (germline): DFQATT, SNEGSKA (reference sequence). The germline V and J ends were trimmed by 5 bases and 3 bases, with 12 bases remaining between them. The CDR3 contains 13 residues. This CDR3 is CSAPVEGTDTQYF. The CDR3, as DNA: TGCAGTGCTCCGGTGGAGGGGACAGATACGCAGTATTTT.

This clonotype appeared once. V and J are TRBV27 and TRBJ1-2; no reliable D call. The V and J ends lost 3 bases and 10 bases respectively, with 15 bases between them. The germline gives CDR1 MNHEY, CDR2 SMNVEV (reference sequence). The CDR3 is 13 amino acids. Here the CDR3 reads CASSFRGLWVYTF. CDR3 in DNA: TGTGCCAGCAGTTTCCGTGGTCTGTGGGTCTACACCTTC.

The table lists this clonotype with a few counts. The CDR3 bases are TGTGCCAGTTCCCACGACAGGGCCTCTGAAAAACTGTTTTTT. It yields the protein CASSHDRASEKLFF. The chain couples TRBV18 to TRBJ1-4; 7 nucleotides align to TRBD1. Germline V CDR1 and CDR2: KGHSH, LQKENI. The CDR3 is made up of 14 amino acids. The V and J ends lost 9 bases and 7 bases, in that order; junction bases with no gene match: 11. The full variable domain, completed using reference TRBV18 and TRBJ1-4, is NAGVMQNPRHLVRRRGQEARLRCSPMKGHSHVYWYRQLPEEGLKFMVYLQKENIIDESGMPKERFSAEFPKEGPSILRIQQVVRGDSAAYFCASSHDRASEKLFFGSGTQLSVL.

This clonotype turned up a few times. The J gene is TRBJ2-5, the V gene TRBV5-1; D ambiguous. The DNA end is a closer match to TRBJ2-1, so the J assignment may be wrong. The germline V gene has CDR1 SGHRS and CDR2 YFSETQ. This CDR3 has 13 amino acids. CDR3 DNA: TGCGCCAGCAGTAGGCCAGTCTACAATGAGCAGTTCTTC. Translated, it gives CASSRPVYNEQFF.